These 21 T cell receptor beta chains came from one sample sequenced in a study of shared clonotypes between healthy human individuals. This table comes from immunoSEQ multiplex PCR, and its TCRdb copy is limited to in-frame clones, with some not included. This table holds about 2,500,000 clones, around nine tenths found once. Sequencing was done on a sample of naive CD4+ T cells sorted from blood. Documented subset: CD45RA+ positively selected. These receptors originate from a man between 18 and 35 years old in good health.

The CDR3: CASRDLREQYF. The CDR3 region has the DNA TGTGCCAGCAGGGACCTCCGAGAGCAGTACTTC. The rearrangement links TRBV6-4 to TRBJ2-7, with no clear D. The germline V gene encodes CDR1 MRHNA and CDR2 SNTAGT. V lost 6 bases, J lost 7 bases, and 10 bases lay in between. The CDR3 runs to 11 residues.

This clone was counted a single time. This chain links TRBV11-2 with TRBJ1-1; weak D call: TRBD1 (5 bases). Trimming left V 5 bases short and J 0 bases short, with 13 bases between. Germline lookup yields CDR1 SGHAT and CDR2 FQNNGV. The CDR3 totals 15 residues. The DNA for the CDR3 is TGTGCCAGCAGCCCACGGGAGGGGATGAACACTGAAGCTTTCTTT. Amino acids: CASSPREGMNTEAFF.

The rearrangement links TRBV19 to TRBJ2-7; D is possibly TRBD1 or TRBD2 (5 bases each). The CDR3 is 16 residues long. Germline CDR1 and CDR2: LNHDA and SQIVND (reference sequence). V gave up 0 bases and J gave up 3 bases, with 15 bases separating them. This chain's CDR3 is CASSIDTGTLIYEQYF. The CDR3 DNA sequence: TGTGCCAGTAGTATAGACACCGGGACCCTAATCTACGAGCAGTACTTC. Full variable domain (remainder filled in from reference TRBV19 and TRBJ2-7): DGGITQSPKYLFRKEGQNVTLSCEQNLNHDAMYWYRQDPGQGLRLIYYSQIVNDFQKGDIAEGYSVSREKKESFPLTVTSAQKNPTAFYLCASSIDTGTLIYEQYFGPGTRLTVT.

The chain links TRBV7-5 to TRBJ1-3; the tabulated D call, TRBD1, remains unverified against the DNA. TRBV7-5 is tagged as a pseudogene. The CDR3 is made up of 17 amino acids. The CDR3 protein is CARSLAIPPGTGNTIYF. The CDR3 DNA follows: TGTGCCAGAAGCTTAGCCATCCCGCCAGGGACTGGAAACACCATATATTTT.

The gene calls are TRBV7-6 and TRBJ2-7; the D call may be TRBD1 or TRBD2 (6 bases each). The CDR3 extends over 18 amino acids. V dropped 3 bases and J dropped 5 bases, with 26 bases sitting between them. Germline V CDR1 and CDR2: SGHVS, FNYEAQ. The CDR3 sequence: CASSFPPGRDTRRDEQYF. The CDR3, as DNA: TGTGCCAGCAGCTTCCCCCCGGGGCGGGACACACGCCGGGACGAGCAGTACTTC.

The chain employs TRBV29-1 and TRBJ1-4; D gene ambiguous. Germline V lookup: CDR1 SQVTM, CDR2 ANQGSEA. The CDR3 is 14 residues long. V lost 4 bases and J lost 3, with 12 bases in between. The chain's CDR3 is CSVVLAIANEKLFF. CDR3 sequence (DNA): TGCAGCGTTGTTTTGGCAATTGCTAATGAAAAACTGTTTTTT.

The chain carries TRBV6-6 and TRBJ1-1, with 8 bases identical to TRBD1. The germline gives CDR1 MNHNY, CDR2 SVGAGI (reference sequence). The trim removed 6 bases at V and 0 bases at J, leaving 9 bases unmatched. This CDR3 is built from 16 residues. The DNA of the CDR3 is TGTGCCAGCAGACCTGGACAGGGTGCCGTGAACACTGAAGCTTTCTTT. Its protein is CASRPGQGAVNTEAFF.

With respect to this clone: In the same sample, other DNA sequences code for this CDR3. The V gene is TRBV6-5, the J gene TRBJ2-1; D is unclear. V dropped 2 bases and J dropped 10 bases, with 9 bases sitting between them. This CDR3 is built from 12 residues. CDR1 and CDR2 (germline): MNHEY, SVGAGI. As DNA, the CDR3 is TGTGCCAGCAGTTACGGCGCTGGGGAGCAGTTCTTC. The encoded protein is CASSYGAGEQFF.

The chain employs TRBV7-9 and TRBJ1-5; no clear D gene. Germline values: CDR1 SEHNR, CDR2 FQNEAQ (reference sequence). Trimming removed 7 bases from V and 2 bases from J, with 12 bases in between. The CDR3 loop spans 14 amino acids. This CDR3 is CASTREGGNQPQHF. The CDR3, as DNA: TGTGCCAGCACCCGGGAGGGAGGCAATCAGCCCCAGCATTTT.

Regarding this clone: Other DNA sequences in this sample translate to the same CDR3. V and J are TRBV5-1 and TRBJ2-1, with 11 bases matching TRBD2. From germline, CDR1 is SGHRS and CDR2 YFSETQ. The J segment lost 0 bases and the V segment lost 4 bases, leaving 3 bases of the junction unmatched. CDR3 length: 16 residues. CDR3 protein: CASSGTSGSSYNEQFF. CDR3 sequence (DNA): TGCGCCAGCAGCGGGACTAGCGGAAGCTCCTACAATGAGCAGTTCTTC.

V is TRBV7-2 and J is TRBJ2-7, with 7 nucleotides matching TRBD1. J gave up 7 bases and V 5 bases, and 8 bases lay outside the gene matches. Looked up from germline, CDR1 is SGHTA and CDR2 is FQGNSA. The CDR3 runs 13 residues. This chain's CDR3 is CASSLGQSGEQYF. The CDR3 nucleotides are TGTGCCAGCAGCCTGGGACAGTCGGGGGAGCAGTACTTC.

This CDR3 is CASSQDAPGGLIYNEQFF. In DNA form, the CDR3 reads TGCGCCAGCAGCCAAGATGCTCCAGGGGGACTAATTTACAATGAGCAGTTCTTC. The V and J genes are TRBV4-1 and TRBJ2-1; D is tentatively TRBD1 or TRBD2 (7 bases each). The length of the CDR3 is 18 residues. Deletions cut 0 bases from V and 4 bases from J, with 19 bases between. Per germline, CDR1 MGHRA and CDR2 YSYEKL.

The chain is built from TRBV5-6 and TRBJ2-1; D gene ambiguous. V lost 7 bases, J lost 10 bases, and 9 bases lay in between. The germline V gene has CDR1 SGHDT and CDR2 YYEEEE. The CDR3 runs to 10 residues. The CDR3 protein is CASGLVEQFF. CDR3 nucleotide sequence: TGTGCCAGCGGGCTGGTCGAGCAGTTCTTC.

This chain uses TRBV30 with TRBJ1-5, with D maybe TRBD1 (5 bases). The CDR3 totals 17 residues. The germline V and J ends were trimmed by 0 bases and 1 base, with 16 bases remaining between them. From germline, CDR1 is GTSNPN and CDR2 SVGIG (reference sequence). For the CDR3, the DNA is TGTGCCTGGAGTGTATCAGGGTCTTGGGTGAGCAATCAGCCCCAGCATTTT. It translates to CAWSVSGSWVSNQPQHF.

The chain recombines TRBV7-2 with TRBJ2-2; D is perhaps TRBD1 (6 bases). This CDR3 has 17 residues. Germline V gene sequence: CDR1 SGHTA, CDR2 FQGNSA. Deletions cut 5 bases from V and 4 bases from J, with 20 bases between. The CDR3 DNA reads TGTGCCAGCAGCCAAAGACCCGCGACAGGCAGCACCGGGGAGCTGTTTTTT. Its protein product is CASSQRPATGSTGELFF.

This clone was detected once. V gene TRBV5-1 combines with J gene TRBJ2-2; possible D gene TRBD1, 5 bases. This CDR3 spans 15 amino acids. Germline lookup yields CDR1 SGHRS and CDR2 YFSETQ. Deletions cut 4 bases from V and 1 base from J, with 11 bases between. CDR3 nucleotide sequence: TGCGCCAGCAGCCACGGACATCTGAACACCGGGGAGCTGTTTTTT. This codes for CASSHGHLNTGELFF.

The chain has TRBV18 and TRBJ1-1, with TRBD1 matching over 8 bases. From germline, CDR1 is KGHSH and CDR2 LQKENI. This CDR3 is built from 15 residues. V lost 5 bases to trimming and J lost 4 bases; unmatched junction nucleotides: 9. CDR3 amino acids: CASSEYGQGVTEAFF. CDR3 nucleotide sequence: TGTGCCAGCTCAGAGTATGGACAGGGAGTCACTGAAGCTTTCTTT.

V and J are TRBV28 and TRBJ1-6, with TRBD1 as a possible D gene (6 bases). Germline assignment: CDR1 MDHEN and CDR2 SYDVKM. V shed 1 base and J shed 8 bases, with 12 bases lying between them. This CDR3 has 15 residues. The chain's CDR3 is CASSLSSRGYSPLHF. The DNA for the CDR3 is TGTGCCAGCAGTTTATCTTCCAGGGGTTATTCACCCCTCCACTTT.

V usage is TRBV28 and J usage is TRBJ1-5; D is unclear. This CDR3 contains 15 residues. Trimming took 6 bases from V and 4 from J, leaving 16 bases between them. CDR1 and CDR2 from the germline V gene are MDHEN and SYDVKM. CDR3 nucleotides: TGTGCCAGCAGGGTAGGTGGAGGAGGGAATCAGCCCCAGCATTTT. The encoded protein is CASRVGGGGNQPQHF.

The chain carries TRBV5-6 and TRBJ1-4, with 7 bases lining up with TRBD1. This CDR3 is 14 amino acids long. In germline, CDR1 is SGHDT, CDR2 YYEEEE. The V and J ends lost 0 bases and 11 bases, in that order; junction bases with no gene match: 7. This CDR3 is CASSLEGRGWKLFF. The CDR3 DNA is TGTGCCAGCAGCTTGGAAGGCAGGGGGTGGAAACTGTTTTTT.

In this sample, this clone turned up once. This sample includes further DNA sequences coding for the same CDR3. V gene TRBV27 combines with J gene TRBJ2-5; possibly TRBD1 for D (7 bases). This CDR3 has 14 amino acids. Germline lookup yields CDR1 MNHEY and CDR2 SMNVEV (reference sequence). V lost 5 bases to trimming and J lost 5 bases, with 15 bases between them. CDR3 loop: CASSPRTGGETQYF. CDR3 DNA sequence: TGTGCCAGCAGTCCGCGGACAGGAGGGGAGACCCAGTACTTC.